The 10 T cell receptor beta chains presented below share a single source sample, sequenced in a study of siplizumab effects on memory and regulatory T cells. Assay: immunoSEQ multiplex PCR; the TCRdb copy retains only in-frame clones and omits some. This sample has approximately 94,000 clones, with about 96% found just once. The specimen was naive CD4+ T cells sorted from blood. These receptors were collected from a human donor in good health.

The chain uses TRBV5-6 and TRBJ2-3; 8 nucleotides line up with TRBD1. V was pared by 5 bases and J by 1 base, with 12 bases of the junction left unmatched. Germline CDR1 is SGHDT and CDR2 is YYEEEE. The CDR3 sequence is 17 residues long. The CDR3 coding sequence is TGTGCCAGCAGACAAAACAGGGGGGAGTGGGGCACAGATACGCAGTATTTT. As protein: CASRQNRGEWGTDTQYF.

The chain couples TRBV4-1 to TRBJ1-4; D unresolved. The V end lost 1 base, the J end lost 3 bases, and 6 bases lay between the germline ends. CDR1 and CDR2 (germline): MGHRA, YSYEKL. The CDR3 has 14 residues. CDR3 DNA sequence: TGCGCCAGCAGCCAAGCTCGTTCTAATGAAAAACTGTTTTTT. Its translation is CASSQARSNEKLFF.

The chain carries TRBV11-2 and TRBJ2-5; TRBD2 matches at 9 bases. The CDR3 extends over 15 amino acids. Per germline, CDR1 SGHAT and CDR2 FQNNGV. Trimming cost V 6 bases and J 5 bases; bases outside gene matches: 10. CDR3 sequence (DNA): TGTGCCAGCAGTCCCTCCGGACTAGCGAGCGAGACCCAGTACTTC. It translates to CASSPSGLASETQYF. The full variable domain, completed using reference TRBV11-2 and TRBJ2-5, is EAGVAQSPRYKIIEKRQSVAFWCNPISGHATLYWYQQILGQGPKLLIQFQNNGVVDDSQLPKDRFSAERLKGVDSTLKIQPAKLEDSAVYLCASSPSGLASETQYFGPGTRLLVL.

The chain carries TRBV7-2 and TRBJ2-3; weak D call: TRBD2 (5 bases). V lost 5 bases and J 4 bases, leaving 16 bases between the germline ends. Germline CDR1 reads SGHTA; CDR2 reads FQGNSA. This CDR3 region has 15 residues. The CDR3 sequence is CASSPTVASPDTQYF. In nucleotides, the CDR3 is TGTGCCAGCAGCCCGACCGTTGCTAGCCCAGATACGCAGTATTTT.

The chain's CDR3 is CASSPQGRTTGELFF. DNA for the CDR3: TGTGCCAGCTCACCACAGGGACGGACCACCGGGGAGCTGTTTTTT. The gene calls are TRBV18 and TRBJ2-2; the D gene could be TRBD1 or TRBD2 (5 bases each). Per the germline V gene, CDR1 is KGHSH and CDR2 is LQKENI. Trimming cost V 1 base and J 4 bases, with 10 bases left between them. The CDR3 contains 15 residues.

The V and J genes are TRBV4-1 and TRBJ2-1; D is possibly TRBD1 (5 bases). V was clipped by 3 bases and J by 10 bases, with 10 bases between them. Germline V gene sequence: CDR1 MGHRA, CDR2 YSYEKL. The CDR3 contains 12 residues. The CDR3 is CASSQAREEQFF. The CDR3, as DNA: TGCGCCAGCAGCCAGGCCAGGGAAGAGCAGTTCTTC.

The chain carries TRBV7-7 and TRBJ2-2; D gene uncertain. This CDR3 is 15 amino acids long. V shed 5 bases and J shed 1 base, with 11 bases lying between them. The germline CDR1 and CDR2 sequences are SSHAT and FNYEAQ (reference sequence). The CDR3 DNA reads TGTGCCAGCAGCCGCACAGCAGGGAACACCGGGGAGCTGTTTTTT. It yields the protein CASSRTAGNTGELFF.

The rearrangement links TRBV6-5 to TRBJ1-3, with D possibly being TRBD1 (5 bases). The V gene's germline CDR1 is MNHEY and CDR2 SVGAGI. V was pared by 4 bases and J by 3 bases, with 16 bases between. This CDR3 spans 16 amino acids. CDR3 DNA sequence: TGTGCCAGCAGTTGGACCGGGACGGACCTTGGAAACACCATATATTTT. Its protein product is CASSWTGTDLGNTIYF.

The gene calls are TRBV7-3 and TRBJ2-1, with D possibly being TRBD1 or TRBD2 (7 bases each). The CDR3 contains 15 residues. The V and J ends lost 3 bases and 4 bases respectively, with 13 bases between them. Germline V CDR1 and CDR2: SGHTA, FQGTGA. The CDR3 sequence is CASSFRGGQYNEQFF. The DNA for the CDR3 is TGTGCCAGCAGCTTCAGGGGGGGCCAATACAATGAGCAGTTCTTC.

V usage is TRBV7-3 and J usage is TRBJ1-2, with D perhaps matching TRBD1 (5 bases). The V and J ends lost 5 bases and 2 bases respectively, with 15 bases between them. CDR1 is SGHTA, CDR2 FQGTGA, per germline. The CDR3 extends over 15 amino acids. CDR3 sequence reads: CASSPGDGGNYGYTF. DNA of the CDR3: TGTGCCAGCAGCCCTGGGGATGGGGGGAACTATGGCTACACCTTC. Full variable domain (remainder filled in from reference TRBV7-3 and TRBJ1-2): GAGVSQTPSNKVTEKGKYVELRCDPISGHTALYWYRQSLGQGPEFLIYFQGTGAADDSGLPNDRFFAVRPEGSVSTLKIQRTERGDSAVYLCASSPGDGGNYGYTFGSGTRLTVV.